These T cell receptor beta chains were read from a single sample in a study of post-analysis software for immune sequencing data. TCRdb reprocessed the PCR reads with MiXCR, giving one entry per CDR3 protein. The sample lists some 700,000 distinct CDR3 sequences; around 64% were seen once. Sample: blood. These receptors were collected from a girl aged 2-9 years with multiple sclerosis. Both conserved end residues are part of each CDR3. Fields, in order: CDR3 protein, CDR3 DNA, clone size, V gene, J gene, D gene. A D gene is named only where the DNA matches it firmly. Size tells how often a clone was seen (once, few, many) or the class of an expanded clone, and some rows leave it out.

CDR3: CASRADGDTQYF
DNA: TGCGCCAGCCGCGCGGACGGAGATACGCAGTATTTT
size: .
V: TRBV5-1
J: TRBJ2-3
D: .

CDR3: CNVDGSDGTSGNNEQFF
DNA: TGCAACGTTGATGGCTCTGACGGGACTAGCGGGAACAATGAGCAGTTCTTC
size: .
V: TRBV29-1
J: TRBJ2-1
D: TRBD2

CDR3: CASSLVTSGGKETQYF
DNA: TGTGCCAGCAGCTTAGTGACTAGCGGGGGGAAAGAGACCCAGTACTTC
size: .
V: TRBV7-2
J: TRBJ2-5
D: TRBD2

CDR3: CASSQGMGALSISYEQYF
DNA: TGTGCCAGCAGCCAGGGTATGGGGGCGCTATCGATTTCCTACGAGCAGTACTTC
size: few
V: TRBV14
J: TRBJ2-7
D: .

CDR3: CASSGTSRETQYF
DNA: TGTGCCAGCAGCGGGACTTCCCGGGAGACCCAGTACTTC
size: few
V: TRBV5-1
J: TRBJ2-5
D: TRBD2

CDR3: CSVEKTGPQWETQYF
DNA: TGCAGCGTTGAAAAAACCGGGCCTCAGTGGGAGACCCAGTACTTC
size: few
V: TRBV29-1
J: TRBJ2-5
D: .

CDR3: CASSPGQRKETQYF
DNA: TGCGCCAGCAGTCCGGGACAGCGAAAAGAGACCCAGTACTTC
size: .
V: TRBV5-1
J: TRBJ2-5
D: TRBD1

CDR3: CASSKGEETQYF
DNA: TGTGCCAGCAGCAAAGGAGAAGAGACCCAGTACTTC
size: .
V: TRBV11-1
J: TRBJ2-5
D: .

CDR3: CASSSDNFYGYTF
DNA: TGTGCCAGCAGCTCGGACAACTTCTATGGCTACACCTTC
size: few
V: TRBV7-2
J: TRBJ1-2
D: .

CDR3: CASSGGGSEHEQYF
DNA: TGTGCCAGCAGTGGGGGTGGGAGTGAACACGAGCAGTACTTC
size: .
V: TRBV6-6
J: TRBJ2-7
D: .

CDR3: CASSFEGSTDTQYF
DNA: TGTGCCAGCAGCTTTGAGGGAAGCACAGATACGCAGTATTTT
size: few
V: TRBV7-8
J: TRBJ2-3
D: .

CDR3: CASSYGDRQGAETQYF
DNA: TGCGCCAGCAGCTATGGGGATCGGCAGGGGGCTGAGACCCAGTACTTC
size: .
V: TRBV5-1
J: TRBJ2-5
D: TRBD1

CDR3: CASSLEVYTGELFF
DNA: TGCGCCAGCAGCTTGGAGGTCTACACCGGGGAGCTGTTTTTT
size: .
V: TRBV5-1
J: TRBJ2-2
D: .

CDR3: CSARDLGVDRANEQFF
DNA: TGCAGTGCTAGAGATCTAGGCGTGGACAGGGCGAATGAGCAGTTCTTC
size: .
V: TRBV20-1
J: TRBJ2-1
D: TRBD1

CDR3: CSTRGATGYTYNEQFF
DNA: TGCAGTACTAGAGGAGCGACAGGCTACACCTACAATGAGCAGTTCTTC
size: .
V: TRBV20-1
J: TRBJ2-1
D: .

CDR3: CATSRELAGGYTQYF
DNA: TGTGCCACCAGCAGAGAGCTAGCGGGGGGGTATACGCAGTATTTT
size: .
V: TRBV15
J: TRBJ2-3
D: TRBD2

CDR3: CASSYSSAGGHEQYF
DNA: TGTGCCAGCAGTTACTCCTCAGCAGGGGGCCACGAGCAGTACTTC
size: .
V: TRBV6-5
J: TRBJ2-7
D: TRBD1

CDR3: CASSDSINTGELFF
DNA: TGTGCCAGCAGTGACTCGATAAACACCGGGGAGCTGTTTTTT
size: few
V: TRBV6-4
J: TRBJ2-2
D: .

CDR3: CASSYGRFAYEQYF
DNA: TGTGCCAGCAGTTACGGGCGCTTCGCCTACGAGCAGTACTTC
size: .
V: TRBV6-6
J: TRBJ2-7
D: .

CDR3: CASSYSLAGGLVGTQYF
DNA: TGTGCCAGCAGTTACTCACTAGCGGGGGGCCTGGTAGGGACCCAGTACTTC
size: many
V: TRBV6-6
J: TRBJ2-5
D: TRBD2

CDR3: CASSSMTSGTADTQYF
DNA: TGCGCCAGCAGCTCGATGACTAGCGGGACGGCAGATACGCAGTATTTT
size: many
V: TRBV5-1
J: TRBJ2-3
D: TRBD2

CDR3: CASSLGGQGNQPQHF
DNA: TGTGCCAGCAGCTTAGGCGGACAGGGCAATCAGCCCCAGCATTTT
size: .
V: TRBV11-2
J: TRBJ1-5
D: TRBD1

CDR3: CASSGPQGTDTQYF
DNA: TGCGCCAGCAGCGGACCCCAAGGAACAGATACGCAGTATTTT
size: few
V: TRBV5-1
J: TRBJ2-3
D: .

CDR3: CASSYNGREQYF
DNA: TGTGCCAGCAGTTATAATGGGCGCGAGCAGTACTTC
size: .
V: TRBV6-5
J: TRBJ2-7
D: .

CDR3: CASSLTTGNEQFF
DNA: TGTGCCAGCAGTTTAACCACGGGAAATGAGCAGTTCTTC
size: .
V: TRBV12-3/TRBV12-4
J: TRBJ2-1
D: .